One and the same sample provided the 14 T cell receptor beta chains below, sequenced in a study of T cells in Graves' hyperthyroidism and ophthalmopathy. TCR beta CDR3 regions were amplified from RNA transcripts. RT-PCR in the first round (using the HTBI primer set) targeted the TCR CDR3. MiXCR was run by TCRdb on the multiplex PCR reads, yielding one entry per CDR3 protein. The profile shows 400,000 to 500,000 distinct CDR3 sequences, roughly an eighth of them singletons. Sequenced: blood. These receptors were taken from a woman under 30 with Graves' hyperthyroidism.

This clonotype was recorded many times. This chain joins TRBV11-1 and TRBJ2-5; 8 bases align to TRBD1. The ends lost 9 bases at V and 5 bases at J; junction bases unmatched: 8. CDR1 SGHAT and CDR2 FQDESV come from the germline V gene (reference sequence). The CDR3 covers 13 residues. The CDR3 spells CASSRGPMETQYF. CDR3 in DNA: TGTGCCAGTAGCAGGGGGCCTATGGAGACCCAGTACTTC.

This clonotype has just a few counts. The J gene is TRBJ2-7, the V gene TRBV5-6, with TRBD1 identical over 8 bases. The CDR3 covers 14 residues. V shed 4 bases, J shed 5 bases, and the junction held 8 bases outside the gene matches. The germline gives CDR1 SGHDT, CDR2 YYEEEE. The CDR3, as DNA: TGTGCCAGCAGCCAGACAGGGGAGGACGACGAGCAGTACTTC. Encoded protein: CASSQTGEDDEQYF.

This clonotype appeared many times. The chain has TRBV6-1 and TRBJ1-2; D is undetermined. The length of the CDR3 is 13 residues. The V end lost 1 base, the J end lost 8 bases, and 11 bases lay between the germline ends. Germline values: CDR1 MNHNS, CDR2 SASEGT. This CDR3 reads CASSEESTGGYTF. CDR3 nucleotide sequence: TGTGCCAGCAGTGAAGAGTCTACTGGAGGCTACACCTTC.

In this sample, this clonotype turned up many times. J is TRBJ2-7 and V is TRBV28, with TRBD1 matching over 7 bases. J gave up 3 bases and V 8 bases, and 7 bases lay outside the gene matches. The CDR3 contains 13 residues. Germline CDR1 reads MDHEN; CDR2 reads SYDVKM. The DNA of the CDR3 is TGTGCCAGCCAACTGGGACAGATCTACGAGCAGTACTTC. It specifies CASQLGQIYEQYF.

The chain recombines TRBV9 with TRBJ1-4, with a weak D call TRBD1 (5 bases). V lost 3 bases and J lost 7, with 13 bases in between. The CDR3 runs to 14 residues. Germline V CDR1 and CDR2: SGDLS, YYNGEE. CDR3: CASSAGDGAEKLFF. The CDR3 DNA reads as TGTGCCAGCAGCGCAGGCGACGGGGCTGAAAAACTGTTTTTT.

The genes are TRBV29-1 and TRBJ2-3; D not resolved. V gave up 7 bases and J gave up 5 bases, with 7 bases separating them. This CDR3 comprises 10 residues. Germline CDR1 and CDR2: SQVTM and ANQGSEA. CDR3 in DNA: TGCAGCGCCGGGCGAGATACGCAGTATTTT. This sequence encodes CSAGRDTQYF.

CDR3 bases: TGTGCCAGCAGCTTCCTGGGGGCCAAGGGCTACACCTTC. Amino acid sequence: CASSFLGAKGYTF. The chain is built from TRBV7-9 and TRBJ1-2; a possible D gene is TRBD1 (6 bases). The CDR3 is 13 amino acids. The V gene's germline CDR1 is SEHNR and CDR2 FQNEAQ (reference sequence). Trimming stripped 3 bases from V and 8 bases from J, with 13 bases between.

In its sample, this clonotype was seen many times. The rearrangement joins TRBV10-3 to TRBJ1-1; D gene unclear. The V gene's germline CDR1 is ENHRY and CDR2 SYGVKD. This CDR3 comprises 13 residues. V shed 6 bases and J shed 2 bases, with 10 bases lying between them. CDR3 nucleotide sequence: TGTGCCATCAGGGATACAAGTAACACTGAAGCTTTCTTT. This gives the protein CAIRDTSNTEAFF.

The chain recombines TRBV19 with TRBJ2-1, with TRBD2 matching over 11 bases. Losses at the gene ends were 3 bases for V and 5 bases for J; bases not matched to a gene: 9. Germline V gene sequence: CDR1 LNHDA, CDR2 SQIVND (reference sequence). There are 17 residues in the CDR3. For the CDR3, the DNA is TGTGCCAGTAGTATTCTAGCGGGAGGCCGAGTTGACAATGAGCAGTTCTTC. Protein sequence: CASSILAGGRVDNEQFF.

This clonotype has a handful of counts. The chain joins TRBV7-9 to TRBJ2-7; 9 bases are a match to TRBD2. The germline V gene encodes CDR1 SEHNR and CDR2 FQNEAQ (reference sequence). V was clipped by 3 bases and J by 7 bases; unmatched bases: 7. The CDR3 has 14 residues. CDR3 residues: CASSLPAGGDEQYF. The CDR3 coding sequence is TGTGCCAGCAGCTTGCCAGCGGGAGGTGATGAGCAGTACTTC.

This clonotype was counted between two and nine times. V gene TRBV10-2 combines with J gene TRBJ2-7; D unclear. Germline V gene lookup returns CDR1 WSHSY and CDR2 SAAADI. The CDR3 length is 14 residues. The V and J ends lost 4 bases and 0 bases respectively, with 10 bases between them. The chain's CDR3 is CASSVTRVSYEQYF. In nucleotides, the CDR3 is TGCGCCAGCAGTGTCACCCGAGTCTCCTACGAGCAGTACTTC.

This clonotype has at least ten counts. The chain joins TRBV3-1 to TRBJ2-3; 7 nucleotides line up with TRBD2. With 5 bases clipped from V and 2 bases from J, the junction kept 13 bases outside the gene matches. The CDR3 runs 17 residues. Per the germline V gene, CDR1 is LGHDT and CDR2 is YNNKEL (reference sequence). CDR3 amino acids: CASSSRSTGGITDTQYF. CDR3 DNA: TGTGCCAGCAGCTCCCGTAGTACGGGAGGCATCACAGATACGCAGTATTTT.

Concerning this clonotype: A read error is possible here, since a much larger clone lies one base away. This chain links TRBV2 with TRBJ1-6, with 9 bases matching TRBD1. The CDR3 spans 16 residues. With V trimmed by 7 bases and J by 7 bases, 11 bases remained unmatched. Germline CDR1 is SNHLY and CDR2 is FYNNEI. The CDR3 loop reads CASIPGSTGGNSPLHF. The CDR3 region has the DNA TGTGCCAGCATCCCAGGGTCGACAGGGGGGAATTCACCCCTCCACTTT.

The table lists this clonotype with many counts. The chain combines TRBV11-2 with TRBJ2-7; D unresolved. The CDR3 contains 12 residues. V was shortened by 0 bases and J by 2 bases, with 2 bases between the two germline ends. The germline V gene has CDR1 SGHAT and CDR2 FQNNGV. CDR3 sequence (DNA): TGTGCCAGCAGCTTAGAAACCTACGAGCAGTACTTC. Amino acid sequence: CASSLETYEQYF.